Listed below are T cell receptor beta chains from one sample, sequenced in a study of technical replicates of blood from a few donors. Produced via immunoSEQ multiplex PCR; TCRdb's table is partial and in-frame only. The sample has about 100,000 clones, approximately 96% seen once; the top ten hold 0.24%. Sequencing was done on a sample of T cells isolated from PBMCs. These receptor sequences come from a human donor in good health. Each CDR3 is given with its conserved first and last residue. The D gene is left open where the match is weak. Expanded clones are given a class, and other clones once, few, many or no size at all.

j_call | v_call | d_call | clone_size | cdr3_aa | cdr3_nt
TRBJ2-2 | TRBV10-1 | TRBD2 | . | CASTSGGGGELFF | TGCGCCAGCACTAGCGGGGGCGGCGGGGAGCTGTTTTTT
TRBJ2-7 | TRBV13 | TRBD2 | . | CASHQLAGGQKDYEQYF | TGTGCCAGCCATCAACTAGCGGGGGGTCAGAAGGATTACGAGCAGTACTTC
TRBJ1-2 | TRBV4-2 | . | . | CASSQDRGAGNYGYTF | TGTGCCAGCAGCCAAGATCGGGGGGCGGGTAACTATGGCTACACCTTC
TRBJ2-7 | TRBV7-2 | . | . | CASSLSAGRAYEQYF | TGTGCCAGCAGCCTTAGTGCGGGGAGAGCCTACGAGCAGTACTTC
TRBJ1-3 | TRBV11-2 | . | . | CASSSTRRVDSGNTIYF | TGTGCCAGCAGCTCCACCCGACGGGTTGACTCTGGAAACACCATATATTTT
TRBJ1-1 | TRBV19 | . | . | CATVDRINTEAFF | TGTGCCACCGTCGACAGAATAAACACTGAAGCTTTCTTT
TRBJ2-5 | TRBV25-1 | . | . | CASSGRSQETQYF | TGTGCCAGCAGTGGTCGGAGCCAAGAGACCCAGTACTTC
TRBJ2-3 | TRBV27 | TRBD2 | . | CARRLAGVTQYF | TGTGCCAGAAGACTAGCGGGAGTTACGCAGTATTTT
TRBJ2-7 | TRBV11-2 | . | few | CASSRRGRDAYYEQYF | TGTGCCAGCAGCCGCCGTGGGCGGGACGCGTACTACGAGCAGTACTTC
TRBJ2-1 | TRBV7-6 | TRBD2 | . | CASSLSSGGPYNEQFF | TGTGCCAGCAGCTTATCTAGCGGGGGGCCGTACAATGAGCAGTTCTTC
TRBJ2-1 | TRBV4-2 | TRBD2 | once | CASSQDILAGYNEQFF | TGTGCCAGCAGCCAAGATATCCTAGCGGGGTACAATGAGCAGTTCTTC
TRBJ1-2 | TRBV28 | . | . | CASSRWTETSNYGYTF | TGTGCCAGCAGCCGCTGGACAGAGACTTCCAACTATGGCTACACCTTC
TRBJ1-6 | TRBV19 | TRBD1 | . | CAASGTANSPLHF | TGTGCCGCGTCCGGGACAGCTAATTCACCCCTCCACTTT
TRBJ2-3 | TRBV27 | . | . | CASSGAGSLTDTQYF | TGTGCCAGCAGTGGGGCGGGAAGCCTCACAGATACGCAGTATTTT
TRBJ1-3 | TRBV18 | TRBD1 | . | CASSPSGQGSGNTIYF | TGTGCCAGCTCACCATCAGGACAGGGTTCTGGAAACACCATATATTTT
TRBJ2-7 | TRBV10-1 | TRBD1 | . | CASSAERTGMFGEQYF | TGCGCCAGCAGCGCAGAAAGGACAGGGATGTTCGGCGAGCAGTACTTC